This T cell receptor (beta chain) was retrieved from a study of beta chain features in type 1 diabetes (dated by TCRdb to about 2018). With regard to the full study: Mean age, gender distribution, total cell number and subset yield did not differ between patients and healthy donors. A total of over 95,000,000 sorted cells were examined across all samples, and RNA yield correlated strongly with the number of cells per subset. In the study, recently diagnosed type 1 diabetes patients and matched healthy donors were compared on the TCRB repertoires of their sorted circulating CD4+ T cell subsets. Whereas all 30 or so donors provided naive and central memory subsets, regulatory and stem cell-like memory subsets were isolated from just 8 patients and roughly 8 healthy donors.

Findings and caveats that apply to the study as a whole: Because cDNA was sequenced instead of genomic DNA, highly expressing activated cells could be over-represented, though the groups showed no difference in activation or CD3 levels. Fewer insertions and more nucleotide deletions at VDJ recombination sites were observed in patients with type 1 diabetes, implying thymic rearrangement abnormalities. Shorter templates might be favored by PCR, yet because patient and control samples were amplified and corrected together, any such skew would affect both groups equally. Type 1 diabetes patients showed a moderate but significant shortening of TCRB CDR3 length in all four CD4+ subsets. Naive, central memory and regulatory TCRB repertoires appeared to be more similar among patients than among healthy donors. Because the HLA sub-analyses included only small numbers of individuals, any influence of HLA type on TCRB rearrangement was left unresolved.

In the case of this clone: This receptor's antigen is unknown. No base-level quality is on record; no much larger clone is a single base apart.

Each donor gave one peripheral blood draw, approximately 0.11 L on average, collected into heparinised tubes. Naive, central memory, regulatory and stem cell-like memory CD4+ T cells were sorted on a BD FACSAria II using a panel including CD45RO, CCR7, CD25, CD127, CD95 and CD27. All sorted populations exceeded 98% purity. PBMCs were separated immediately by Lymphoprep density gradient centrifugation and were stained directly, without being cultured. Samples were stained and sorted in pairs, with one healthy donor and one patient per experiment, so that batch effects were minimized. Between the V and J ends, shortened by 1 base and 1 base respectively, the junction contains 8 bases. The germline V gene provides CDR1 LGHNT and CDR2 FRNRAP. The CDR3 numbers 14 residues from cysteine through phenylalanine. Only the CDR3 DNA stays, 42 bases, in frame from base 1. All of the isolated RNA was reverse transcribed with the High Capacity cDNA Reverse Transcription Kit, so expressed TCRB transcripts were sequenced. Deep immunoSEQ sequencing was performed on naive, central memory and regulatory T cell samples, with an average of about 3.6 million total reads per sample. Sorted cells were lysed in RLT buffer, and RNA was extracted using DNase-treated RNeasy Micro or Mini kits according to cell number. Each cell subset was processed on its own to prevent cross-contamination, while patient and healthy donor samples were processed together. TCRB sequences were amplified from cDNA with the immunoSEQ multiplex PCR, producing 87-bp fragments spanning the CDR3 region. Amplicons were sequenced on the Illumina HiSeq platform. Turning to the authors' computational methods: Synthetic template baselines were used to correct PCR bias computationally, reads within Hamming distance 2 were collapsed, and singletons that could not be merged were discarded. Reads were aligned against IMGT so that V, D and J genes, CDR3 length and insertions or deletions at six rearrangement sites could be assigned. Within each subset, clonotype counts were normalized to sorted cell number, and only after that were true diversity and Gini coefficients computed with the tcR R package. The overlap coefficient, calculated on TCRB nucleotide sequences, was used to measure repertoire sharing. The table was pulled from immuneACCESS by TCRdb, which kept in-frame rearrangements only. Such tables lose some clones; where checked, under half of the loss comes from unresolved V genes, and the rest has no known cause. V, J and clone size are taken as reported in that table, and D and trimming were inferred from the DNA itself. This sample gives some 130,000 clones in total; roughly 10% of them show up just once. Together, the top ten hold around 0.75% of the sample.

The receptor was derived from a young man with type 1 diabetes. The sequence links TRBV12-5 to TRBJ2-7; the D gene is not confidently resolved. Material: central memory CD4+ T cells from blood. The CDR3: CASGLGHQSYEQYF. The bases read TGTGCTAGTGGTTTGGGACACCAGTCCTACGAGCAGTACTTC.